The source of this T cell receptor (beta chain) is a study of blood T cell repertoires in COVID-19. Whole-study context: PBMCs, B-cell-depleted T cells, or T cells were the source of the cDNA or gDNA that made up the material.

Profiled with immunoSEQ multiplex PCR; TCRdb holds only in-frame clones, not every one. The sample yields fewer than 200,000 clones, 60% to 80% seen once. Ages ranged from roughly 18 to 100 years, with residence in 24 US areas. Participants had their cohort set by participant-reported clinical history. The recovered donors of Cohort 3 showed two negative PCRs, clearance, or symptom resolution. The CDR3 spans 14 residues. CDR1 is MNHNY and CDR2 is SVGAGI in the germline V gene (reference sequence). Germline trimming cut 6 bases from V and 4 bases from J; bases unmatched to any gene: 4. Sequenced material: PBMCs or T cells enriched from blood (not recorded which). The chain is built from TRBV6-6 and TRBJ1-1; 11 bases are a match to TRBD1. The TCR was taken from a woman between 50 and 59 years old who had recovered from COVID-19. The CDR3 sequence is CASRDRGLSTEAFF. The CDR3 DNA sequence: TGTGCCAGCAGGGACAGGGGGCTTAGCACTGAAGCTTTCTTT.